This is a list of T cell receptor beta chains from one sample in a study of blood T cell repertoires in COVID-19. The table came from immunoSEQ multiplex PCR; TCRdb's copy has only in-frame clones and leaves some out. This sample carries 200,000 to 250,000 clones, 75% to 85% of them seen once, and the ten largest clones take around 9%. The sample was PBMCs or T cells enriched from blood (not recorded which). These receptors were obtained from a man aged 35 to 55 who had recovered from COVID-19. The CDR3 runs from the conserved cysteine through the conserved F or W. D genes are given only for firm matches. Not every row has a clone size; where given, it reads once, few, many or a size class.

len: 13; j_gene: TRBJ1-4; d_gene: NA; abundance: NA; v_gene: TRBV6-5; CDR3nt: TGTGCCAGCGGGGGGACGTCTTGGGAAAAACTGTTTTTT; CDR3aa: CASGGTSWEKLFF
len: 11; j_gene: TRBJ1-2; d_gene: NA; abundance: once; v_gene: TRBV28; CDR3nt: TGTGCCAGCACCCAAAACTATGGCTACACCTTC; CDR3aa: CASTQNYGYTF
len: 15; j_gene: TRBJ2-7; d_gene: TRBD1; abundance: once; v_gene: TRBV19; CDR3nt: TGTGCCAGTAGTTCCCCGGGACAGGGGGCGATCGAGCAGTACTTC; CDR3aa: CASSSPGQGAIEQYF
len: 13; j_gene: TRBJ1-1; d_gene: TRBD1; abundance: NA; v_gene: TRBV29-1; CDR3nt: TGCAGCGGTGAACAGGGGGTTGGGACTGAAGCTTTCTTT; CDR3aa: CSGEQGVGTEAFF
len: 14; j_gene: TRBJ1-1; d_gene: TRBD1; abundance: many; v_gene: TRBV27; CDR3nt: TGTGCCAGCAGCCGAAGGGGGCCGGGGACTGAAGCTTTCTTT; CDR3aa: CASSRRGPGTEAFF
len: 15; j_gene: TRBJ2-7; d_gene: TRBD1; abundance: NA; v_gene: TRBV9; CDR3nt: TGTGCCAGCAGTAACCACGGACAGGGGTCTGGCGAGCAGTACTTC; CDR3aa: CASSNHGQGSGEQYF
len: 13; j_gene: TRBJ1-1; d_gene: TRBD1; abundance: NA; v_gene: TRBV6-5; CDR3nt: TGTGCCACGCGGACAGGGGGCCCCACTGAAGCTTTCTTT; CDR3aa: CATRTGGPTEAFF
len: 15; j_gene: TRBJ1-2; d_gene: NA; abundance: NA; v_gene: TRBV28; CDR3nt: TGTGCCAGCATCCCAGGGTCCTCCGGGCACTATGGCTACACCTTC; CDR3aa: CASIPGSSGHYGYTF
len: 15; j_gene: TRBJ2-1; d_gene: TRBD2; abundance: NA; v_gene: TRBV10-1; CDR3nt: TGCGCCAGCAGTACCGGGACTAGCGGGAGCAATGAGCAGTTCTTC; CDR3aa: CASSTGTSGSNEQFF
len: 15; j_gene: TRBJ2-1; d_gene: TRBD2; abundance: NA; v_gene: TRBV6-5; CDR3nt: TGTGCCAGCAGAAGAACCGGGACTAGCGGGCATGAGCAGTTCTTC; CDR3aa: CASRRTGTSGHEQFF
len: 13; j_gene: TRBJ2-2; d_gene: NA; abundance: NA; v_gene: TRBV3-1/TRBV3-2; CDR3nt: TGTGCCAGCAGAGCCTCAGGTTACGGGGAGCTGTTTTTT; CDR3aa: CASRASGYGELFF
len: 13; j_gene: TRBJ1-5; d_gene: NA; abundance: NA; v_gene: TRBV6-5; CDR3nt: TGTGCCAGCAGATCAGGGCTGTATCAGCCCCAGCATTTT; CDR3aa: CASRSGLYQPQHF
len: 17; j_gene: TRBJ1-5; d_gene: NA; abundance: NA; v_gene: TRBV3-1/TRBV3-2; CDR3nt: TGTGCCAGCAGCCAAGGGACCAGGGGTAGGAACAATCAGCCCCAGCATTTT; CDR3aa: CASSQGTRGRNNQPQHF
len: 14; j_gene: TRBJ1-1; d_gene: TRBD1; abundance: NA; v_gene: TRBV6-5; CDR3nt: TGTGCCAGCCTAAGGGACAGGGGAAGGGCTGAAGCTTTCTTT; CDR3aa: CASLRDRGRAEAFF
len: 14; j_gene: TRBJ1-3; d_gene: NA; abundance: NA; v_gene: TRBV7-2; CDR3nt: TGTGCCAGCAGCTTAGGCAGAGGTGGAAACACCATATATTTT; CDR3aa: CASSLGRGGNTIYF
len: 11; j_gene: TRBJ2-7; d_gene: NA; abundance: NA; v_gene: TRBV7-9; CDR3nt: TGTGCCAGCAGCCGAGGTTCTCAGCAGTACTTC; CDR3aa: CASSRGSQQYF
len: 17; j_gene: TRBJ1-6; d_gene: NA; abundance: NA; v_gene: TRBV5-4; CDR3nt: TGTGCCAGCAGTCATGATTCTCACTCTAACCAAGATTCACCCCTCCACTTT; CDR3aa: CASSHDSHSNQDSPLHF
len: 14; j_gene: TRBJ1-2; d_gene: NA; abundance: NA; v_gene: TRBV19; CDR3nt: TGTGCCAGTAGTATAGCAGGGGTTGGATACGGCTACACCTTC; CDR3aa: CASSIAGVGYGYTF
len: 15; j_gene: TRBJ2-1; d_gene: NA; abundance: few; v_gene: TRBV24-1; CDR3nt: TGTGCCACCAGTGACATCTCAGAAGACTACAATGAGCAGTTCTTC; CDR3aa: CATSDISEDYNEQFF
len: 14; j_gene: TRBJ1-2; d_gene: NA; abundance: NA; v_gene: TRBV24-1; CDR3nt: TGTGCCACCAGCGGGGCCGGGACTCACTATGGCTACACCTTC; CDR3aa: CATSGAGTHYGYTF
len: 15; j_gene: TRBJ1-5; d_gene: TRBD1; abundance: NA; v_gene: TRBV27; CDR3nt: TGTGCCAGCAGCCCGGACAGGGGGCTGAATCAGCCCCAGCATTTT; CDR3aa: CASSPDRGLNQPQHF
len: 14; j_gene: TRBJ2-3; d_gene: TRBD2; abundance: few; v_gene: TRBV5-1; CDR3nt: TGCGCCAGCAGCTTACAGCGGGGATCAGATACGCAGTATTTT; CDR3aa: CASSLQRGSDTQYF
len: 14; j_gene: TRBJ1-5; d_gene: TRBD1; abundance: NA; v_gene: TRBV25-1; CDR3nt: TGTGCCAGCGGGGGGACAGGAAGCAATCAGCCCCAGCATTTT; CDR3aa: CASGGTGSNQPQHF
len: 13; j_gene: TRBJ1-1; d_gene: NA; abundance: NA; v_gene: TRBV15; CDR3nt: TGTGCCACCAGGGCAGGGGCGAACACTGAAGCTTTCTTT; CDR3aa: CATRAGANTEAFF
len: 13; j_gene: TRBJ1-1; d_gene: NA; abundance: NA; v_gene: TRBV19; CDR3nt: TGTGCCAGTAAAGGGGTAGGGAACACTGAAGCTTTCTTT; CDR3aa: CASKGVGNTEAFF
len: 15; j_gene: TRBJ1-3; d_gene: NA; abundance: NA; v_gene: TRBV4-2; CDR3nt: TGTGCCAGCAGCGAACAGACAGTCTCTGGAAACACCATATATTTT; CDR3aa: CASSEQTVSGNTIYF
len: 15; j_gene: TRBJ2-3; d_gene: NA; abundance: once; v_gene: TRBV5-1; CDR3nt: TGCGCCAGCAGCTTGGCGGGGTCCCGCACAGATACGCAGTATTTT; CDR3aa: CASSLAGSRTDTQYF
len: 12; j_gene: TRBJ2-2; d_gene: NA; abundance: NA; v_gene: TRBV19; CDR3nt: TGTGCCAGTAGTCCTCAGTTAGGGGAGCTGTTTTTT; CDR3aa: CASSPQLGELFF
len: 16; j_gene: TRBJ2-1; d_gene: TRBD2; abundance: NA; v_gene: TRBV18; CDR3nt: TGTGCCAGCTCACCACCGGTACAGCGGGAGTATGGTGAGCAGTTCTTC; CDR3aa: CASSPPVQREYGEQFF
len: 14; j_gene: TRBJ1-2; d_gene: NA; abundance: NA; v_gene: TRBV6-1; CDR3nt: TGTGCCAGCAGTGAAGCCAGGACAGTCTATGGCTACACCTTC; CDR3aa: CASSEARTVYGYTF
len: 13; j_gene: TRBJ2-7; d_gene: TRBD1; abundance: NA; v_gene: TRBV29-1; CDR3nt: TGCAGCGTTGAGGACAGGGGGAAGTACGAGCAGTACTTC; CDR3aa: CSVEDRGKYEQYF
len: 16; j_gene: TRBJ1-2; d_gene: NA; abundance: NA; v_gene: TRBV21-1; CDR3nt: TGTGCCAGCAGCAATAGGGCAGGGGGCTTGTCCTATGGCTACACCTTC; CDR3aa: CASSNRAGGLSYGYTF
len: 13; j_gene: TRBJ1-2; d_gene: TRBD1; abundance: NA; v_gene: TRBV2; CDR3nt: TGTGCCAGCAGTGGGACAGGGGGCTTCGGCTACACCTTC; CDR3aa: CASSGTGGFGYTF
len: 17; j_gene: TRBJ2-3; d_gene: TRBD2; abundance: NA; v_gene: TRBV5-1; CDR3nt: TGCGCCAGCAGCTTAAGGCTCAGCGGGGGACCCACAGATACGCAGTATTTT; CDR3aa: CASSLRLSGGPTDTQYF
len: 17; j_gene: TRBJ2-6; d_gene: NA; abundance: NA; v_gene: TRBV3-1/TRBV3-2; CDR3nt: TGTGCCAGCAGCCAAAACACAGGGCGGGCGGGGGCCAACGTCCTGACTTTC; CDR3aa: CASSQNTGRAGANVLTF
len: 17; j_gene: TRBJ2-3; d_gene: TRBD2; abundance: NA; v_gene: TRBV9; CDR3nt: TGTGCCAGCAGCGCGGGCCCGGGGGGGGGCGCAAGAGATACGCAGTATTTT; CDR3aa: CASSAGPGGGARDTQYF
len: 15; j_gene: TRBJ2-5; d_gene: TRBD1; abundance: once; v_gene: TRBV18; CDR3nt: TGTGCCAGCTCACCAGGACAGGGGGAGGTCGAGACCCAGTACTTC; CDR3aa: CASSPGQGEVETQYF
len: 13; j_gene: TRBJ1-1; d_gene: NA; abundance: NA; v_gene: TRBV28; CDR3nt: TGTGCCAGCAGTTTGATTGCGATTACTGAAGCTTTCTTT; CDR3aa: CASSLIAITEAFF
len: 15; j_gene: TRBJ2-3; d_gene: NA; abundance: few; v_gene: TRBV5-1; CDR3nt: TGCGCCAGCAGCTTGGCGGGAAAAAGCACAGATACGCAGTATTTT; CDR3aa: CASSLAGKSTDTQYF
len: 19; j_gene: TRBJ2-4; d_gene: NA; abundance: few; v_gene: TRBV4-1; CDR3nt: TGCGCCAGCAGCCAAGAGAGGGGGTTCACGGACATAGCCAAAAACATTCAGTACTTC; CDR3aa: CASSQERGFTDIAKNIQYF
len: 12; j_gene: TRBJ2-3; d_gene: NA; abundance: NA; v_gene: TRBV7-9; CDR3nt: TGTGCCAGCAGCCCTGGAGTGGATACGCAGTATTTT; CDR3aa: CASSPGVDTQYF
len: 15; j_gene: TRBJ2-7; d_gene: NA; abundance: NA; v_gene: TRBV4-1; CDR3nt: TGCGCCAGCAGCCAAGTAGCCCGGAGCTCCTACGAGCAGTACTTC; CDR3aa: CASSQVARSSYEQYF
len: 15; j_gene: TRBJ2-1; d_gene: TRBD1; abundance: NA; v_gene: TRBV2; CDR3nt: TGTGCCAGCGACGGGGACAGCACTACCTACAATGAGCAGTTCTTC; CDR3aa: CASDGDSTTYNEQFF
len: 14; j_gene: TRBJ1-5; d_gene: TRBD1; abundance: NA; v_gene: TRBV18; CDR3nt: TGTGCCAGCTCCCAGGGGGGTAGCAATCAGCCCCAGCATTTT; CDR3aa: CASSQGGSNQPQHF
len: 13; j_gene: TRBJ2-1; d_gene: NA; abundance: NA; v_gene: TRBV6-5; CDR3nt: TGTGCCAGCACCGTGGCAATTCGGGGTGAGCAGTTCTTC; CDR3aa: CASTVAIRGEQFF